This TCR beta chain was found in a study of cytomegalovirus exposure and HLA in healthy donors. The germline V gene encodes CDR1 LNHDA and CDR2 SQIVND (reference sequence). Deletions cut 5 bases from V and 7 bases from J, with 24 bases between. The CDR3 length is 17 residues. The PCR used 60 Vbeta and 13 Jbeta primers. TCRdb keeps only in-frame clones here, not all; method: immunoSEQ multiplex PCR. The profile covers tens of thousands of clones, with just over 70% appearing a single time and approximately 4.4% taken by the ten largest. The receptor was derived from a man aged 60 to 69 in good health and CMV-seropositive. Sequencing input: PBMCs. The J gene is TRBJ2-1, the V gene TRBV19; tentative D call: TRBD1 (6 bases). The CDR3 is CASSPQGFSSAWNEQFF. The CDR3 nucleotides read TGTGCCAGTAGTCCACAGGGTTTTAGTTCTGCGTGGAATGAGCAGTTCTTC.